This T cell receptor (beta chain) was observed in a study of blood T cell repertoires in COVID-19. Study context: Samples of COVID-19 (acute and convalescent) were obtained from the United States, Italy and Spain. In each case, the material was cDNA or gDNA derived from T cells, B-cell-depleted T cells, or PBMCs.

In the original processing: Cell counts per sample came from amplifying reference gene primers. Data came from immunoSEQ multiplex PCR; TCRdb stores just in-frame clones and leaves some out. V, J and clone size are those of that table, while D and trimming were read from the DNA. Of around 230,000 clones listed, roughly 80% are singletons. Germline lookup yields CDR1 WNHNN and CDR2 SYGVQD (reference sequence). V dropped 6 bases and J dropped 1 base, with 9 bases sitting between them. This CDR3 is 13 amino acids long. The origin of this receptor is a woman aged 70-85 years with active or convalescent COVID-19. The sequencing sample was made of peripheral blood. The gene calls are TRBV10-1 and TRBJ1-1; weak D call: TRBD1 (6 bases). The CDR3 is CASSPGQNTEAFF. CDR3 nucleotide sequence: TGCGCCAGCAGCCCGGGACAGAACACTGAAGCTTTCTTT.